These 22 T cell receptor beta chains came from one sample sequenced in a study of T cell responses to AZD1222 COVID-19 vaccine. Produced via immunoSEQ multiplex PCR; TCRdb's table is partial and in-frame only. The sample holds under 80,000 clones, over 75% seen once. This sample comprised peripheral blood, obtained 28 days after the second AZD1222 dose. Receptors originate from an adult who received the AZD1222 COVID-19 vaccine.

This chain links TRBV4-2 with TRBJ1-6, with D unresolved. Germline-derived CDR1 and CDR2 are LGHNA and YNFKEQ. This CDR3 comprises 16 residues. V dropped 1 base and J dropped 9 bases, with 16 bases sitting between them. The CDR3 sequence is CASSQAPGTVGSPLHF. The CDR3, as DNA: TGTGCCAGCAGCCAAGCCCCGGGAACGGTGGGTTCACCCCTCCACTTT.

This clone was found once. The chain employs TRBV6-1 and TRBJ1-2, with a weak D call TRBD1 (5 bases). The CDR3 runs 16 residues. The ends were cut back, 4 bases at V and 8 bases at J, with 23 bases in the middle. Germline CDR1 MNHNS, CDR2 SASEGT. The CDR3 loop is CASSAWDRGSTGGYTF. As DNA, the CDR3 is TGTGCCAGCAGTGCCTGGGACCGAGGGTCGACGGGGGGCTACACCTTC.

The chain employs TRBV28 and TRBJ1-1, with D unclear. The V gene lost 7 bases and the J gene lost 3 bases, with 9 bases spanning the gap. Germline V lookup: CDR1 MDHEN, CDR2 SYDVKM. The CDR3 length is 12 residues. The CDR3 nucleotides are TGTGCCAGCAAGGTAAGCGACACTGAAGCTTTCTTT. Amino acids: CASKVSDTEAFF.

The V call is TRBV6-5, the J call TRBJ2-7; 7 bases match TRBD1. CDR3 length: 13 residues. V was pared by 6 bases and J by 5 bases, with 7 bases of the junction left unmatched. Germline V gene lookup returns CDR1 MNHEY and CDR2 SVGAGI. The CDR3 DNA follows: TGTGCCAGCAGCCGGCCCCAGGGGGACGAGCAGTACTTC. It translates to CASSRPQGDEQYF.

V is TRBV19 and J is TRBJ1-5; 9 nucleotides match TRBD1. Trimming took 4 bases from V and 7 from J; bases not matched to a gene: 8. From germline, CDR1 is LNHDA and CDR2 SQIVND (reference sequence). The CDR3 consists of 15 residues. CDR3 amino acids: CASSTRTGGPQPQHF. The CDR3 region has the DNA TGTGCCAGTAGTACAAGAACAGGGGGCCCCCAGCCCCAGCATTTT. Based on the CDR3 plus reference TRBV19 and TRBJ1-5, the full variable domain is DGGITQSPKYLFRKEGQNVTLSCEQNLNHDAMYWYRQDPGQGLRLIYYSQIVNDFQKGDIAEGYSVSREKKESFPLTVTSAQKNPTAFYLCASSTRTGGPQPQHFGDGTRLSIL.

The chain links TRBV10-3 to TRBJ1-2; the D gene is possibly TRBD1 (5 bases). This CDR3 spans 13 amino acids. V was cut by 5 bases and J by 8 bases, with 15 bases left in between. The germline CDR1 and CDR2 sequences are ENHRY and SYGVKD. The CDR3 protein is CAISLGPLTGYTF. In DNA form, the CDR3 reads TGTGCCATCAGTTTGGGACCCCTTACCGGCTACACCTTC.

This clone was detected a few times. The chain links TRBV5-8 to TRBJ1-2; TRBD1 is a possible D gene (5 bases). V was shortened by 4 bases and J by 4 bases, with 14 bases between the two germline ends. Germline V gives CDR1 SGHTS, CDR2 YDEGEE. This CDR3 comprises 14 residues. CDR3 protein: CASSLRDGTYGYTF. CDR3 nucleotides: TGTGCCAGCAGCCTTCGGGACGGCACCTATGGCTACACCTTC.

There are a few counts of this clone. The chain links TRBV30 to TRBJ2-7, with D perhaps TRBD1 (5 bases). The CDR3 totals 12 residues. CDR1 GTSNPN and CDR2 SVGIG come from the germline V gene (reference sequence). V was cut by 2 bases and J by 4 bases, with 9 bases left in between. CDR3 sequence reads: CAWSTQGYEQYF. The DNA of the CDR3 is TGTGCCTGGAGTACCCAGGGTTACGAGCAGTACTTC.

This chain links TRBV7-2 with TRBJ2-1; the match to TRBD1 covers 7 bases. The V segment lost 1 base and the J segment 7 bases; nucleotides outside the gene matches: 7. Germline V gene data show CDR1 as SGHTA and CDR2 as FQGNSA. This CDR3 comprises 15 residues. The CDR3 DNA sequence: TGTGCCAGCAGCTTAGTCACAGGGGTCTTGAATGAGCAGTTCTTC. It is translated as CASSLVTGVLNEQFF.

The table lists this clone with many counts. The CDR3 is CASSLTQGPGYTF. The CDR3 coding sequence is TGTGCCAGCAGCTTGACGCAGGGGCCTGGCTACACCTTC. This chain uses TRBV5-4 with TRBJ1-2, with D perhaps TRBD1 (6 bases). Germline values: CDR1 SGHNT, CDR2 YYREEE (reference sequence). The CDR3 runs 13 residues. Trimming removed 1 base at V and 7 bases at J, with 11 bases between.

This CDR3 is CAWSVEVGEQYF. The DNA of the CDR3 is TGTGCCTGGAGTGTAGAAGTTGGGGAGCAGTACTTC. The chain is built from TRBV30 and TRBJ2-7; D remains unclear. The ends were cut back, 0 bases at V and 7 bases at J, with 10 bases in the middle. Germline values: CDR1 GTSNPN, CDR2 SVGIG (reference sequence). The CDR3 sequence is 12 residues long. The variable domain in full, completed from reference TRBV30 and TRBJ2-7, reads SQTIHQWPATLVQPVGSPLSLECTVEGTSNPNLYWYRQAAGRGLQLLFYSVGIGQISSEVPQNLSASRPQDRQFILSSKKLLLSDSGFYLCAWSVEVGEQYFGPGTRLTVT.

This sequence joins TRBV6-1 and TRBJ1-5, with D perhaps TRBD1 (5 bases). The ends were cut back, 2 bases at V and 3 bases at J, with 14 bases in the middle. This CDR3 comprises 16 residues. Germline assignment: CDR1 MNHNS and CDR2 SASEGT. The CDR3 loop reads CASSELSFRDNQPQHF. The CDR3 bases are TGTGCCAGCAGTGAACTTTCGTTCAGGGACAATCAGCCCCAGCATTTT.

The chain couples TRBV29-1 to TRBJ2-3; tentatively, D is TRBD2 (6 bases). Germline V gene data show CDR1 as SQVTM and CDR2 as ANQGSEA. The length of the CDR3 is 12 residues. V was clipped by 7 bases and J by 10 bases, with 18 bases between them. The CDR3 sequence is CSAGGLLRSQYF. In nucleotides, the CDR3 is TGCAGCGCCGGGGGACTTCTTCGTTCGCAGTATTTT.

This chain connects TRBV30 to TRBJ2-3; maybe TRBD2 (5 bases). This CDR3 has 15 residues. Germline loops: CDR1 GTSNPN, CDR2 SVGIG (reference sequence). The V end lost 0 bases, the J end lost 3 bases, and 13 bases lay between the germline ends. CDR3 bases: TGTGCCTGGAGTGTCGGACTGATAGGGACAGATACGCAGTATTTT. It codes for CAWSVGLIGTDTQYF.

The chain links TRBV2 to TRBJ2-2, with D perhaps matching TRBD2 (6 bases). Germline CDR1 reads SNHLY; CDR2 reads FYNNEI. Trimming removed 0 bases at V and 6 bases at J, with 11 bases between. The CDR3 loop spans 15 amino acids. The CDR3 DNA reads TGTGCCAGCAGTGAAGCCCCGGGGGTACCCGGGGAGCTGTTTTTT. Translation: CASSEAPGVPGELFF. The full variable domain, completed using reference TRBV2 and TRBJ2-2, is EPEVTQTPSHQVTQMGQEVILRCVPISNHLYFYWYRQILGQKVEFLVSFYNNEISEKSEIFDDQFSVERPDGSNFTLKIRSTKLEDSAMYFCASSEAPGVPGELFFGEGSRLTVL.

This sequence joins TRBV7-2 and TRBJ1-1; a possible D gene is TRBD1 (6 bases). Between the trimmed V and J ends, which lost 3 bases and 2 bases, there was a span of 13 bases. The V gene's germline CDR1 is SGHTA and CDR2 FQGNSA. This CDR3 region has 15 residues. CDR3 sequence (DNA): TGTGCCAGCAGCTTTCGTGAACAGGGTAACACTGAAGCTTTCTTT. It encodes CASSFREQGNTEAFF.

The chain is built from TRBV9 and TRBJ2-2, with D unresolved. Germline CDR1 reads SGDLS; CDR2 reads YYNGEE. This CDR3 is 13 amino acids long. Trimming removed 2 bases from V and 4 bases from J, with 6 bases in between. This CDR3 reads CASSVTGTGELFF. DNA for the CDR3: TGTGCCAGCAGCGTCACCGGCACCGGGGAGCTGTTTTTT. Supplemented by reference TRBV9 and TRBJ2-2, the full variable domain reads DSGVTQTPKHLITATGQRVTLRCSPRSGDLSVYWYQQSLDQGLQFLIQYYNGEERAKGNILERFSAQQFPDLHSELNLSSLELGDSALYFCASSVTGTGELFFGEGSRLTVL.

This rearrangement joins TRBV7-9 to TRBJ2-2; 8 nucleotides align to TRBD1. The length of the CDR3 is 15 residues. From germline, CDR1 is SEHNR and CDR2 FQNEAQ (reference sequence). The V gene end was trimmed by 3 bases and the J gene end by 5 bases; junction bases not matched to a gene: 5. The CDR3 spells CASSFRQGATGELFF. The CDR3 nucleotides read TGTGCCAGCAGCTTCCGGCAGGGGGCGACCGGGGAGCTGTTTTTT.

V is TRBV2 and J is TRBJ1-6, with D perhaps TRBD1 (6 bases). The germline gives CDR1 SNHLY, CDR2 FYNNEI. V dropped 7 bases and J dropped 8 bases, with 12 bases sitting between them. This CDR3 comprises 13 residues. The CDR3 sequence: CASKTGTYSPLHF. The CDR3 region has the DNA TGTGCCAGCAAAACAGGGACCTATTCACCCCTCCACTTT.

This clone was counted once. The chain links TRBV19 to TRBJ2-3; either TRBD1 or TRBD2 may fit D (5 bases each). The CDR3 is made up of 17 amino acids. V lost 5 bases and J 4 bases, leaving 22 bases between the germline ends. Germline V lookup: CDR1 LNHDA, CDR2 SQIVND (reference sequence). This CDR3 reads CASSLRPGRSSADTQYF. CDR3 nucleotides: TGTGCCAGTAGTCTAAGACCGGGACGTTCATCGGCAGATACGCAGTATTTT. The full variable domain, with the rest looked up from reference TRBV19 and TRBJ2-3, is DGGITQSPKYLFRKEGQNVTLSCEQNLNHDAMYWYRQDPGQGLRLIYYSQIVNDFQKGDIAEGYSVSREKKESFPLTVTSAQKNPTAFYLCASSLRPGRSSADTQYFGPGTRLTVL.

This clone was recorded once. The V and J genes are TRBV19 and TRBJ1-3; D is possibly TRBD1 (6 bases). Germline V gives CDR1 LNHDA, CDR2 SQIVND (reference sequence). Trimming stripped 9 bases from V and 0 bases from J, with 15 bases between. The CDR3 consists of 15 residues. CDR3 coding DNA: TGTGCCAGCCGGCGGGACACCAGCTCTGGAAACACCATATATTTT. Amino acids: CASRRDTSSGNTIYF.

V is TRBV27 and J is TRBJ2-7; perhaps TRBD1 as D (5 bases). From germline, CDR1 is MNHEY and CDR2 SMNVEV (reference sequence). V lost 4 bases and J 2 bases, leaving 18 bases between the germline ends. The CDR3 contains 16 residues. The CDR3 sequence is CASSSIPRTQPYEQYF. The CDR3 DNA follows: TGTGCCAGCAGTTCCATCCCTCGGACACAGCCCTACGAGCAGTACTTC.